The 2 T cell receptor beta chains listed next were all sequenced from one sample in a study of T cells in Graves' hyperthyroidism and ophthalmopathy. The CDR3 regions of TCR beta were amplified from RNA transcripts. The primer set for the first-round RT-PCR of the TCR CDR3 was HTBI. Each CDR3 protein is one row after TCRdb ran MiXCR on the multiplex PCR reads. The sample has some 300,000 distinct CDR3 sequences; around a fifth are singletons. The source material was blood. Receptors were obtained from a man between 45 and 60 years old with Graves' ophthalmopathy.

This sequence joins TRBV10-3 and TRBJ2-7, with 8 bases identical to TRBD1. V was clipped by 9 bases and J by 4 bases; unmatched bases: 8. This CDR3 region has 13 residues. Germline values: CDR1 ENHRY, CDR2 SYGVKD. CDR3 residues: CAMRGQGKYEQYF. The CDR3 bases are TGTGCCATGCGAGGACAGGGTAAATACGAGCAGTACTTC.

The chain has TRBV5-1 and TRBJ2-1; tentatively, D is TRBD1 or TRBD2 (6 bases each). There are 13 residues in the CDR3. Trimming took 0 bases from V and 6 from J, leaving 7 bases between them. Germline V CDR1 and CDR2: SGHRS, YFSETQ. The DNA for the CDR3 is TGCGCCAGCAGCTTGGAGGGGGGCAATGAGCAGTTCTTC. Its protein product is CASSLEGGNEQFF.